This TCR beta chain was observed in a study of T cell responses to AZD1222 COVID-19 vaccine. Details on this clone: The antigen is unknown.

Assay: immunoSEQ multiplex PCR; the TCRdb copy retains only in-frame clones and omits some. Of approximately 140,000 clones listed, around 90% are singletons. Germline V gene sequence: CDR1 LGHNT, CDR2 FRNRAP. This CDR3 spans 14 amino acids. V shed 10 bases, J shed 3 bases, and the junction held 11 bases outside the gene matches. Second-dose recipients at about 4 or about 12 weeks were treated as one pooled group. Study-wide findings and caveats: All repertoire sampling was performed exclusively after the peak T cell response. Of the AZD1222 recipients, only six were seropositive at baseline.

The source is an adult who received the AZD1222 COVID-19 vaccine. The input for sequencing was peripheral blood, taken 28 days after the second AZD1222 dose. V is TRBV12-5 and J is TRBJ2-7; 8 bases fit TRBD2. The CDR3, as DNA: TGTGCTACATGTCCTGCGGGGGGTTTCTACGAGCAGTACGTC. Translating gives CATCPAGGFYEQYV.